These 21 T cell receptor beta chains were all obtained from the same sample, sequenced in a study of OX40 agonist ivuxolimab in advanced cancers. Clones were sequenced by immunoSEQ multiplex PCR, and TCRdb holds only the in-frame ones, with some missing. The table has about 67,000 clones, around 87% seen once; the top ten hold roughly 4%. The input for sequencing was CD4+ or CD8+ T cells sorted from blood, taken in a trial of the OX40 agonist ivuxolimab. Source of these receptors: an adult with an advanced solid tumor such as melanoma, head and neck, liver or kidney cancer.

The chain employs TRBV5-1 and TRBJ1-4; D unclear. Trimming left V 4 bases short and J 2 bases short, with 21 bases between. Germline V gene data show CDR1 as SGHRS and CDR2 as YFSETQ. CDR3 length: 18 residues. CDR3 DNA sequence: TGCGCCAGCAGCGCGGAGGGCAGTGTGGCGGCGACTAATGAAAAACTGTTTTTT. As protein: CASSAEGSVAATNEKLFF.

The chain is built from TRBV5-1 and TRBJ2-3; no clear D gene. Looked up from germline, CDR1 is SGHRS and CDR2 is YFSETQ. The CDR3 is 15 amino acids. Between the trimmed V and J ends, which lost 1 base and 5 bases, there was a span of 14 bases. This CDR3 reads CASSLMAGAEDTQYF. CDR3 bases: TGCGCCAGCAGCTTGATGGCAGGAGCTGAAGATACGCAGTATTTT.

In this sample, this clone turned up a few times. The rearrangement joins TRBV14 to TRBJ1-3; D gene uncertain. Germline CDR1 SGHDN, CDR2 FVKESK. V shed 1 base and J shed 3 bases, with 4 bases lying between them. CDR3 length: 13 residues. DNA of the CDR3: TGTGCCAGCAGCCAAGCGAGTGGAAACACCATATATTTT. Encoded protein: CASSQASGNTIYF.

This chain uses TRBV6-1 with TRBJ2-7, with a tentative D call TRBD1 (6 bases). CDR3 length equals 15 residues. V was clipped by 6 bases and J by 0 bases, with 15 bases between them. Per the germline V gene, CDR1 is MNHNS and CDR2 is SASEGT. As DNA, the CDR3 is TGTGCCAGCAGCCACCACTGGACAGACTCCTACGAGCAGTACTTC. This sequence encodes CASSHHWTDSYEQYF.

The genes are TRBV2 and TRBJ2-5, with a weak D call TRBD2 (5 bases). The closer fit of TRBJ2-7 to the DNA end suggests the J call may be wrong. CDR1 SNHLY and CDR2 FYNNEI come from the germline V gene. The CDR3 length is 11 residues. The CDR3 coding sequence is TGTGCCAGCCTGGGCGGGTACGAGCAGTACTTC. This codes for CASLGGYEQYF.

V usage is TRBV29-1 and J usage is TRBJ2-7; the match to TRBD2 covers 10 bases. J gave up 6 bases and V 7 bases, and 12 bases lay outside the gene matches. The CDR3 covers 14 residues. CDR1 and CDR2 (germline): SQVTM, ANQGSEA. CDR3 sequence: CSAVKAGGPFEQYF. For the CDR3, the DNA is TGCAGCGCGGTGAAAGCGGGAGGGCCTTTCGAGCAGTACTTC.

The CDR3 DNA reads as TGTGCCAGCAGCTTATGGGATCAGCCCAGGGCCGATACGCAGTATTTT. Encoded protein: CASSLWDQPRADTQYF. The rearrangement joins TRBV7-2 to TRBJ2-3; possibly TRBD1 for D (5 bases). The CDR3 totals 16 residues. The germline V gene encodes CDR1 SGHTA and CDR2 FQGNSA. V gave up 2 bases and J gave up 6 bases, with 18 bases separating them.

This chain joins TRBV4-3 and TRBJ1-1; 9 bases align to TRBD1. Germline values: CDR1 LGHNA, CDR2 YSLEER. This CDR3 region has 16 residues. V lost 5 bases and J lost 3; bases outside the gene matches: 10. CDR3 sequence: CASSTRTGDFYTEAFF. CDR3 nucleotides: TGCGCCAGCAGCACCCGGACAGGGGACTTCTACACTGAAGCTTTCTTT.

V gene TRBV5-4 combines with J gene TRBJ2-5; possibly TRBD1 or TRBD2 for D (5 bases each). From germline, CDR1 is SGHNT and CDR2 YYREEE (reference sequence). V was pared by 3 bases and J by 5 bases, with 5 bases between. CDR3 size: 11 residues. The CDR3 here is CASSWGETQYF. The CDR3 DNA reads TGTGCCAGCAGCTGGGGGGAGACCCAGTACTTC. The whole variable domain, filled in from reference TRBV5-4 and TRBJ2-5, reads ETGVTQSPTHLIKTRGQQVTLRCSSQSGHNTVSWYQQALGQGPQFIFQYYREEENGRGNFPPRFSGLQFPNYSSELNVNALELDDSALYLCASSWGETQYFGPGTRLLVL.

The chain couples TRBV10-2 to TRBJ1-5, with 8 nucleotides matching TRBD1. J was trimmed by 6 bases and V by 10 bases; bases with no gene match: 11. From germline, CDR1 is WSHSY and CDR2 SAAADI. The length of the CDR3 is 14 residues. The CDR3 DNA is TGCGCCACTGGAGGGCAGGGGGCAAGTCAGCCCCAGCATTTT. It yields the protein CATGGQGASQPQHF.

The J gene is TRBJ2-3, the V gene TRBV19; TRBD2 might be the D (7 bases). Germline V gene data show CDR1 as LNHDA and CDR2 as SQIVND (reference sequence). Trimming stripped 4 bases from V and 10 bases from J, with 18 bases between. This CDR3 is built from 14 residues. The CDR3 DNA follows: TGTGCCAGTAGTAAGCGGGACACCGAAAAAGCGCAGTATTTT. Translating it yields CASSKRDTEKAQYF.

The chain employs TRBV7-2 and TRBJ2-7; 8 bases align to TRBD2. The length of the CDR3 is 15 residues. V gave up 5 bases and J gave up 7 bases; unmatched junction bases: 13. CDR1 and CDR2 from the germline V gene are SGHTA and FQGNSA. In DNA, the CDR3 is TGTGCCAGCAGCCAAGGGCGGCGGGGGGAATGGGAGCAGTACTTC. Translating gives CASSQGRRGEWEQYF.

This rearrangement joins TRBV29-1 to TRBJ1-3, with 9 bases aligning to TRBD1. The CDR3 has 15 amino acids. The J segment lost 4 bases and the V segment lost 4 bases, leaving 8 bases of the junction unmatched. Germline V CDR1 and CDR2: SQVTM, ANQGSEA. CDR3 sequence reads: CSVGLGTGPGNTIYF. The CDR3 nucleotides are TGCAGCGTTGGGTTGGGGACAGGGCCGGGAAACACCATATATTTT.

CDR3 in amino acids: CASSQRTNSYEQYF. CDR3 in DNA: TGTGCCAGCTCACAAAGGACAAACTCCTACGAGCAGTACTTC. The rearrangement links TRBV18 to TRBJ2-7; D may be TRBD1 (5 bases). The CDR3 runs 14 residues. Trimming removed 4 bases from V and 0 bases from J, with 10 bases in between. In germline, CDR1 is KGHSH, CDR2 LQKENI.

The chain links TRBV28 to TRBJ2-2; D gene ambiguous. The germline V gene has CDR1 MDHEN and CDR2 SYDVKM. Trimming shortened V by 5 bases and J by 0 bases, and 31 bases separated the two germline ends. This CDR3 is 22 amino acids long. CDR3 nucleotide sequence: TGTGCCAGCAGTCTCCCGATAAGTTATCCGAATAGACCAGCTTCGAACACCGGGGAGCTGTTTTTT. Its translation is CASSLPISYPNRPASNTGELFF.

This clone was detected ten times or more. J is TRBJ2-1 and V is TRBV6-6, with 11 positions matching TRBD2. CDR1 is MNHNY and CDR2 is SVGAGI in the germline V gene (reference sequence). V dropped 8 bases and J dropped 8; count of bases not matched to a gene: 11. The CDR3 is 15 amino acids. CDR3 nucleotide sequence: TGTGCCAGCCGGACCCTCGGGACTAGCGGTTATGAGCAGTTCTTC. As protein: CASRTLGTSGYEQFF.

The rearrangement links TRBV27 to TRBJ1-3, with 9 nucleotides matching TRBD1. The junction had 13 bases not matched to a gene; V was cut back by 7 bases and J by 0 bases. This CDR3 spans 18 amino acids. Germline V gene sequence: CDR1 MNHEY, CDR2 SMNVEV (reference sequence). CDR3 protein: CASTPPRTGEFSGNTIYF. DNA for the CDR3: TGTGCCAGCACCCCCCCGCGGACAGGGGAATTCTCTGGAAACACCATATATTTT.

The chain carries TRBV19 and TRBJ2-1, with 9 nucleotides matching TRBD1. The CDR3 runs 15 residues. The germline gives CDR1 LNHDA, CDR2 SQIVND (reference sequence). With 3 bases clipped from V and 3 bases from J, the junction kept 3 bases outside the gene matches. CDR3 DNA: TGTGCCAGTAGTATTGGACAGGGGAACTACAATGAGCAGTTCTTC. Translating it yields CASSIGQGNYNEQFF.

V gene TRBV19 combines with J gene TRBJ2-5; D is possibly TRBD1 (6 bases). Per germline, CDR1 LNHDA and CDR2 SQIVND (reference sequence). With 3 bases removed from V and 5 bases from J, the gap between germline ends came to 10 bases. The CDR3 is 13 residues long. The CDR3 DNA follows: TGTGCCAGTAGTATCGGGACAATGGAGACCCAGTACTTC. It encodes CASSIGTMETQYF.

V usage is TRBV11-2 and J usage is TRBJ2-4, with TRBD1 identical over 7 bases. Germline V gene lookup returns CDR1 SGHAT and CDR2 FQNNGV. The CDR3 runs 15 residues. Trimming at V came to 1 base and at J to 3 bases, leaving 3 bases not matched to a gene. CDR3 region: CASSLGTGVKNIQYF. In nucleotides, the CDR3 is TGTGCCAGCAGCTTAGGGACAGGCGTCAAAAACATTCAGTACTTC. The whole variable domain, filled in from reference TRBV11-2 and TRBJ2-4, reads EAGVAQSPRYKIIEKRQSVAFWCNPISGHATLYWYQQILGQGPKLLIQFQNNGVVDDSQLPKDRFSAERLKGVDSTLKIQPAKLEDSAVYLCASSLGTGVKNIQYFGAGTRLSVL.

The gene calls are TRBV11-3 and TRBJ2-5; TRBD2 agrees at 11 bases. The CDR3 consists of 16 residues. Germline values: CDR1 SGHNT, CDR2 YENEEA. V trimming: 4 bases; J trimming: 5 bases; junction bases outside the gene matches: 9. DNA for the CDR3: TGTGCCAGCAGCTCGCTACTAGCGGGAGATGGGGAGACCCAGTACTTC. This codes for CASSSLLAGDGETQYF.